This paragraph covers one T cell receptor (beta chain) sequence. The data belong to a study of T cell changes during pregnancy in multiple sclerosis. J gave up 5 bases and V 3 bases, and 3 bases lay outside the gene matches. The CDR3 runs 15 residues. Per germline, CDR1 MGHRA and CDR2 YSYEKL. Assay used: immunoSEQ multiplex PCR; TCRdb lists only in-frame clones, some missing. The sample has about 110,000 clones, more than 85% seen once; the top ten hold 1.5% to 1.9%. This chain connects TRBV4-1 to TRBJ2-1, with 11 bases fitting TRBD2. The sequence derives from a female donor with multiple sclerosis, enrolled in a pregnancy study. Sequences were derived from peripheral blood, sampled in the third trimester of pregnancy. CDR3 DNA sequence: TGCGCCAGCAGCCAGTTTAGCGGGAGGGACAATGAGCAGTTCTTC. Protein sequence: CASSQFSGRDNEQFF.